What follows is one T cell receptor beta chain and its context. This sample is drawn from a study of blood T cell repertoires in COVID-19. The overall study: Samples representing acute and convalescent COVID-19 were sourced from the United States, Italy and Spain. T cells, B-cell-depleted T cells, or PBMCs supplied cDNA or gDNA.

Germline values: CDR1 MDHEN, CDR2 SYDVKM. Trimming shortened V by 7 bases and J by 4 bases, and 17 bases separated the two germline ends. CDR3 length equals 15 residues. In the original workflow: How many nucleated cells were present was estimated from reference gene primer amplification. Only in-frame clones appear in the TCRdb table, and some are missing; sequencing was by immunoSEQ multiplex PCR. D and trimming come from the DNA, and the V and J calls and clone size come from that table. This table has under 80,000 clones, roughly 75% appearing once. This TCR derives from a human donor in a cohort sampled during active COVID-19. The genes are TRBV28 and TRBJ1-3; D is uncertain. The sample was peripheral blood. CDR3: CASTHVAPSGNTIYF. CDR3 DNA: TGTGCCAGCACCCATGTGGCACCTTCCGGAAACACCATATATTTT. Looking up the rest from reference TRBV28 and TRBJ1-3 gives the full variable domain: DVKVTQSSRYLVKRTGEKVFLECVQDMDHENMFWYRQDPGLGLRLIYFSYDVKMKEKGDIPEGYSVSREKKERFSLILESASTNQTSMYLCASTHVAPSGNTIYFGEGSWLTVV.